This T cell receptor (beta chain) was recorded in a study of blood T cell repertoires in COVID-19 (dated by TCRdb to the early 2020s). General notes on the study: Samples covering the acute and convalescent phases of COVID-19 were provided by collaborators in the United States, Italy and Spain. The prospective study material was composed of cDNA or gDNA derived from T cells, B-cell-depleted T cells, or PBMCs. Subjects who had been exposed to COVID-19, were actively infected with it, or had recovered from it provided the deeply sampled blood TCRbeta repertoires that made up the dataset. A freely available public database, intended as a resource for researchers studying the immune response to SARS-CoV-2, is where the repertoires were released. The samples were drawn from the first 160 participants of the ongoing ImmuneRACE study and from over 950 subjects provided by 6 global collaborators. Sample metadata almost always included a de-identified subject ID, COVID-19 status, age in years and sex. HLA class I and class II types, where available, came from metadata supplied by the sample provider rather than from assay-based typing. General study outcomes and caveats: The amount of clinical and demographic metadata varied by source and participant and was provided uncurated.

From the cysteine through the phenylalanine, the CDR3 covers 19 amino acids. Solely the CDR3 DNA is kept, with 57 bases framed from the first base. CDR1 and CDR2, per the germline V gene, are SGHAT and FQNNGV. V lost 3 bases and J lost 1 base; the stretch between them is 22 bases long. One collaborating source in Seattle enrolled patients while the patients were actively infected and followed the patients over time throughout the course of disease. The collaborating institutions used their own protocols to collect whole blood in K2EDTA tubes. For TCRbeta analysis, collaborators shipped samples as frozen whole blood, isolated PBMCs, or DNA extracted from either of those sample types. TCRbeta CDR3 regions were amplified from genomic DNA by means of the immunoSEQ Assay, a bias-controlled multiplex PCR. The authors' pipeline ran thus. The number of nucleated cells in each sample was estimated from the amplification of reference gene primers within the assay. To quantify the absolute abundance of each unique TCRbeta CDR3 rearrangement, sequence reads were collapsed and filtered. For each sample, productive Simpson clonality was calculated by taking the square root of Simpson's diversity index across productive rearrangements. What TCRdb holds here is the immuneACCESS table cut down to in-frame rearrangements. Part of the clones is not present; checked against another copy, under half of the missing clones reflect an unresolved V gene, and the others are unexplained. The DNA was the basis for D and trimming; V, J and clone size are from that table. The sample records about 360,000 clones, 80% to 90% of which are singletons. The top ten clones comprise about 7% of the sample.

Regarding this clone: Its target antigen remains unknown. Within one base of it there is no much larger clone, and no base qualities were kept.

The rearrangement joined TRBV11-2 to TRBJ2-4, with a tentative D gene TRBD1 over 6 matching bases. The sample consisted of peripheral blood. The origin of this receptor is a woman aged 60-75 years with COVID-19, enrolled during active disease. The CDR3 here reads CASSFRQGTPSSAKNIQYF. The DNA reads as follows: TGTGCCAGCAGCTTTAGGCAGGGGACCCCCTCCTCGGCCAAAAACATTCAGTACTTC.